This T cell receptor beta chain is drawn from a study of T cell changes during pregnancy in multiple sclerosis (dated by TCRdb to between 2017 and 2020). With regard to the full study: In women with multiple sclerosis, the researchers looked at how the T cell repertoire shifted as pregnancy progressed.

For this clone: Its antigen has not been determined. Base qualities are not at hand, and no much larger clone is one base apart.

The CDR3 goes from the cysteine to the phenylalanine over 16 residues. Only CDR3 DNA is held: 48 bases, read in frame from base 1. The germline V gene (reference sequence) gives CDR1 as MNHEY and CDR2 as SMNVEV. The trim is 5 bases for V and 0 bases for J, with a gap of 11 bases between the germline ends. Preparation of the library involved the immunoSEQ multiplex PCR assay. Drawn from immuneACCESS, this table holds only the in-frame rearrangements with V and J called that TCRdb kept. Clones are partly lost; checked studies trace under half to an unresolved V gene and leave the rest unexplained. For this sample the table gives 100,000 or so clones, of which over 85% were detected only once. Jointly, the top ten make up 4.3% of the sample.

The chain is made from TRBV27 and TRBJ1-6; a tentative D call is TRBD1 (5 bases match). The TCR sequence derives from a female donor with multiple sclerosis, enrolled in a pregnancy study. Material: peripheral blood, obtained in the first trimester of pregnancy. This receptor has the CDR3 CASSLRTRSYNSPLHF. The nucleotides are TGTGCCAGCAGTCTCCGGACACGCTCCTATAATTCACCCCTCCACTTT.